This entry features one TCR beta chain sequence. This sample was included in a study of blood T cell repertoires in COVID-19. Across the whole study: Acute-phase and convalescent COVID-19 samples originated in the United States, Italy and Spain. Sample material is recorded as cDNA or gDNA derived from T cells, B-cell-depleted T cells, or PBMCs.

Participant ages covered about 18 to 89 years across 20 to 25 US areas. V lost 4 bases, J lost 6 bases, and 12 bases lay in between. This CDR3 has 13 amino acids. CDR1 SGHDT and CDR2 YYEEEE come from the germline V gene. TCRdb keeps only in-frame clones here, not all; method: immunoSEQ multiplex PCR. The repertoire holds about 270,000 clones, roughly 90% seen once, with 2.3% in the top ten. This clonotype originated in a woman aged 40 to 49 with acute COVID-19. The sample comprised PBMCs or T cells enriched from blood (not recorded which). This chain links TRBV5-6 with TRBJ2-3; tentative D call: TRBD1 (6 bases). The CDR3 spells CASSLKGVDTQYF. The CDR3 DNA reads TGTGCCAGCAGCCTGAAGGGGGTTGATACGCAGTATTTT.